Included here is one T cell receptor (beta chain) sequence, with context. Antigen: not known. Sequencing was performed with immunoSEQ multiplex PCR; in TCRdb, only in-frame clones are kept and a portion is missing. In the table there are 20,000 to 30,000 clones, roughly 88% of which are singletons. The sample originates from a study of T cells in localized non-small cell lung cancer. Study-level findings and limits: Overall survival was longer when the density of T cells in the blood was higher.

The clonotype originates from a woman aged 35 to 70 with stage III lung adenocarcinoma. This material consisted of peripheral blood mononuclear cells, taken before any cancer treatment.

The CDR3 region is CASSSGGSNQPQHF. DNA of the CDR3: TGTGCCAGCAGCTCAGGGGGAAGCAATCAGCCCCAGCATTTT. This chain joins TRBV7-6 and TRBJ1-5; the match to TRBD1 covers 7 bases. This CDR3 contains 14 residues. The V and J ends lost 4 bases and 1 base, in that order; junction bases with no gene match: 1. CDR1 is SGHVS and CDR2 is FNYEAQ in the germline V gene.